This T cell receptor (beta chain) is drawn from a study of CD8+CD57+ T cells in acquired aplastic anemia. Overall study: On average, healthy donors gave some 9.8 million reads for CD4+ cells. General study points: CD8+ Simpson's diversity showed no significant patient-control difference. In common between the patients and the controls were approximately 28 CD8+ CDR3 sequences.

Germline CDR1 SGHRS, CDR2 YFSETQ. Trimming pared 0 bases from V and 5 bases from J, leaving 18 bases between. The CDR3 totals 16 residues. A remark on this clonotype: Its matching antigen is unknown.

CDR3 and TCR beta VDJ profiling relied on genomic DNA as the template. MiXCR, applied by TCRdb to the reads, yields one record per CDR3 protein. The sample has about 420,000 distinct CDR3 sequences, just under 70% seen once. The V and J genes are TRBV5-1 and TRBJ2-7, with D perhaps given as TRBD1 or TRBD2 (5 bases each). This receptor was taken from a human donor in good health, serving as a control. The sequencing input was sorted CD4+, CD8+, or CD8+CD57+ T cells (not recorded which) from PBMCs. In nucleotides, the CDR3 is TGCGCCAGCAGCTTGGATGGTAGCGCTGGGGGACACGAGCAGTACTTC. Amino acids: CASSLDGSAGGHEQYF.